The next 27 T cell receptor beta chains were all read from a single sample in a study of Ad26.COV2.S vaccination and SARS-CoV-2 variants. Sequencing used immunoSEQ multiplex PCR; TCRdb keeps in-frame clones, though not all of them. The sample has 430,000 or so clones, 89% seen once; the top ten hold 2.5%. Sample treatment: around 19 received Ad26.COV2.S at low or high dose, single or two shots; about 5 received placebo; per-sample allocation not given. Day 63 after the first vaccine or placebo injection was the time point for sampling. The sequences come from peripheral blood, collected in a trial of Ad26.COV2.S vaccine versus placebo. The origin of the receptors is a person aged 18-65 years who received the Ad26.COV2.S COVID-19 vaccine or a placebo.

The genes are TRBV5-1 and TRBJ1-1; no reliable D call. The germline V and J ends were trimmed by 2 bases and 4 bases, with 9 bases remaining between them. This CDR3 has 13 amino acids. In germline, CDR1 is SGHRS, CDR2 YFSETQ. The CDR3 DNA follows: TGCGCCAGCAGCTTCGATAGGACCACTGAAGCTTTCTTT. Translated, it gives CASSFDRTTEAFF.

This rearrangement joins TRBV7-2 to TRBJ2-2; D not certain. V lost 7 bases and J 4 bases, leaving 10 bases between the germline ends. This CDR3 has 13 residues. The germline gives CDR1 SGHTA, CDR2 FQGNSA. CDR3 in DNA: TGTGCCAGCACCCAAGGCAGCACCGGGGAGCTGTTTTTT. This sequence encodes CASTQGSTGELFF.

This chain joins TRBV6-1 and TRBJ2-7; D not certain. V lost 1 base and J 9 bases, leaving 13 bases between the germline ends. This CDR3 contains 13 residues. The germline gives CDR1 MNHNS, CDR2 SASEGT. The CDR3, as DNA: TGTGCCAGCAGTGAAGGGCTCCATCGGCGGCAGTACTTC. Its translation: CASSEGLHRRQYF.

V is TRBV18 and J is TRBJ2-5; no clear D gene. In germline, CDR1 is KGHSH, CDR2 LQKENI. Between the trimmed V and J ends, which lost 4 bases and 4 bases, there was a span of 7 bases. The CDR3 runs 12 residues. CDR3 sequence: CASSLARETQYF. The CDR3 DNA sequence: TGTGCCAGCTCACTAGCTCGAGAGACCCAGTACTTC.

V is TRBV30 and J is TRBJ2-3; D remains ambiguous. CDR1 is GTSNPN, CDR2 SVGIG, per germline (reference sequence). Deletions cut 5 bases from V and 2 bases from J, with 5 bases between. The CDR3 has 11 amino acids. The CDR3: CAWQVTDTQYF. DNA for the CDR3: TGTGCCTGGCAGGTCACAGATACGCAGTATTTT.

The V gene is TRBV2, the J gene TRBJ2-5; weak D call: TRBD1 (6 bases). Per the germline V gene, CDR1 is SNHLY and CDR2 is FYNNEI. CDR3 length: 14 amino acids. V was cut by 2 bases and J by 5 bases, with 12 bases left in between. Written as DNA, the CDR3 is TGTGCCAGCAGTGAACAGGGGCTTGGGGAGACCCAGTACTTC. This sequence encodes CASSEQGLGETQYF.

The chain recombines TRBV18 with TRBJ2-6, with D possibly called TRBD1 or TRBD2 (5 bases each). The CDR3 is 15 amino acids. V lost 2 bases and J lost 1, with 6 bases in between. Germline CDR1 is KGHSH and CDR2 is LQKENI. CDR3 DNA: TGTGCCAGCTCACCAGGGGGATCTGGGGCCAACGTCCTGACTTTC. Residues: CASSPGGSGANVLTF.

The CDR3, as DNA: TGTGCCAGCAGTCCCCGACATCCCGCCTCTGGAAACACCATATATTTT. This sequence encodes CASSPRHPASGNTIYF. The V call is TRBV27, the J call TRBJ1-3; no clear D. The CDR3 extends over 16 amino acids. Looked up from germline, CDR1 is MNHEY and CDR2 is SMNVEV (reference sequence). Between the trimmed V and J ends, which lost 5 bases and 0 bases, there was a span of 14 bases.

This rearrangement joins TRBV27 to TRBJ1-2, with 11 bases matching TRBD1. Germline CDR1 and CDR2: MNHEY and SMNVEV (reference sequence). The CDR3 consists of 16 residues. Trimming took 5 bases from V and 4 from J; bases not matched to a gene: 9. CDR3 amino acids: CASSLGQGARIYGYTF. In DNA, the CDR3 is TGTGCCAGCAGTCTAGGACAGGGGGCGCGAATCTATGGCTACACCTTC.

The chain is built from TRBV3-1 (or the pseudogene TRBV3-2) and TRBJ1-1; D ambiguous. Trimming took 8 bases from V and 8 from J, leaving 21 bases between them. Germline CDR1 is LGHDT and CDR2 is YNNKEL (reference sequence). This CDR3 has 14 residues. The chain's CDR3 is CASASDRTLNEAFF. The CDR3 DNA reads as TGTGCCAGCGCCTCGGACCGTACATTAAACGAAGCTTTCTTT.

This clone was picked up one time. The rearrangement uses TRBV4-3 and TRBJ1-1; D is unresolved. Germline CDR1 is LGHNA and CDR2 is YSLEER. CDR3 length: 12 residues. Trimming cost V 4 bases and J 14 bases, with 17 bases left between them. DNA of the CDR3: TGCGCCAGCAGCCCGAGACCGCCTTTATTCTTCTTT. Its translation: CASSPRPPLFFF.

The V call is TRBV4-3, the J call TRBJ2-3; weak D call: TRBD2 (5 bases). Germline assignment: CDR1 LGHNA and CDR2 YSLEER. V shed 0 bases and J shed 6 bases, with 16 bases lying between them. This CDR3 contains 16 residues. In DNA, the CDR3 is TGCGCCAGCAGCCAAGAACCGACTAATTCGGGGGATACGCAGTATTTT. Translating gives CASSQEPTNSGDTQYF.

The chain combines TRBV4-2 with TRBJ1-2, with 11 bases that match TRBD1. The CDR3 contains 15 residues. The V and J ends lost 1 base and 5 bases, in that order; junction bases with no gene match: 3. The germline V gene encodes CDR1 LGHNA and CDR2 YNFKEQ. The CDR3 DNA reads as TGTGCCAGCAGCCAAGGAGGGACAGGGGGGTATGGCTACACCTTC. Protein sequence: CASSQGGTGGYGYTF.

The V and J genes are TRBV5-4 and TRBJ2-3, with D perhaps assigned TRBD1 or TRBD2 (5 bases each). Trimming cost V 3 bases and J 2 bases, with 16 bases left between them. The CDR3 is 16 amino acids. In germline, CDR1 is SGHNT, CDR2 YYREEE (reference sequence). The CDR3 reads CASSSKKGEYTDTQYF. The CDR3 bases are TGTGCCAGCAGCTCCAAAAAAGGGGAGTACACAGATACGCAGTATTTT. The complete variable domain, with remaining parts taken from reference TRBV5-4 and TRBJ2-3, reads ETGVTQSPTHLIKTRGQQVTLRCSSQSGHNTVSWYQQALGQGPQFIFQYYREEENGRGNFPPRFSGLQFPNYSSELNVNALELDDSALYLCASSSKKGEYTDTQYFGPGTRLTVL.

This clone has more than one count but fewer than ten. Here the CDR3 reads CASSPGTSNQPQHF. Here the CDR3 DNA reads TGTGCCAGCAGCCCCGGGACCAGCAATCAGCCCCAGCATTTT. The chain recombines TRBV14 with TRBJ1-5; perhaps TRBD1 as D (5 bases). The CDR3 has 14 amino acids. V was trimmed by 4 bases and J by 1 base, leaving 8 bases between them. Germline V CDR1 and CDR2: SGHDN, FVKESK. Filled out from reference TRBV14 and TRBJ1-5, the complete variable domain reads EAGVTQFPSHSVIEKGQTVTLRCDPISGHDNLYWYRRVMGKEIKFLLHFVKESKQDESGMPNNRFLAERTGGTYSTLKVQPAELEDSGVYFCASSPGTSNQPQHFGDGTRLSIL.

V is TRBV4-3 and J is TRBJ2-1; D may be TRBD2 (7 bases). The CDR3 is made up of 16 amino acids. Germline-derived CDR1 and CDR2 are LGHNA and YSLEER. V lost 0 bases, J lost 7 bases, and 16 bases lay in between. Written as DNA, the CDR3 is TGCGCCAGCAGCCAAGATCCGAGGGGGGGTAGGAATGAGCAGTTCTTC. Protein: CASSQDPRGGRNEQFF.

This clone came up once. The chain employs TRBV28 and TRBJ1-5; D is unclear. The CDR3 is made up of 13 amino acids. Germline assignment: CDR1 MDHEN and CDR2 SYDVKM. V gave up 4 bases and J gave up 4 bases, with 8 bases separating them. CDR3 sequence reads: CASSWVGNQPQHF. The CDR3 region has the DNA TGTGCCAGCAGTTGGGTGGGGAATCAGCCCCAGCATTTT.

This rearrangement joins TRBV4-3 to TRBJ1-2; weak D call: TRBD1 (6 bases). Germline-derived CDR1 and CDR2 are LGHNA and YSLEER. The V end was cut by 2 bases, the J end by 3 bases, with 19 bases between. This CDR3 is 17 amino acids long. The CDR3 loop is CASSQSSVEGGDYGYTF. CDR3 in DNA: TGCGCCAGCAGCCAAAGCTCGGTTGAAGGGGGGGACTATGGCTACACCTTC.

This clone was seen only once. The chain carries TRBV5-4 and TRBJ2-3; D possibly uses TRBD1 or TRBD2 (5 bases each). The germline V gene has CDR1 SGHNT and CDR2 YYREEE (reference sequence). The CDR3 runs 16 residues. Trimming removed 0 bases from V and 2 bases from J, with 13 bases in between. CDR3 coding DNA: TGTGCCAGCAGCTTGGGCCAGGGACCTTACACAGATACGCAGTATTTT. This sequence encodes CASSLGQGPYTDTQYF.

The chain carries TRBV15 and TRBJ2-5, with D perhaps given as TRBD1 or TRBD2 (7 bases each). Deletions cut 1 base from V and 6 bases from J, with 18 bases between. The CDR3 sequence is 16 residues long. Germline lookup yields CDR1 LNHNV and CDR2 YYDKDF (reference sequence). The CDR3 DNA sequence: TGTGCCACCAGCAGAGGGAGGGGAGGGGGCGGTAAGACCCAGTACTTC. Its protein is CATSRGRGGGGKTQYF.

The DNA for the CDR3 is TGTGCCAGCGCCGGGGCTGGAAACACCATATATTTT. Residues: CASAGAGNTIYF. This chain links TRBV6-6 with TRBJ1-3; D gene ambiguous. V lost 8 bases, J lost 2 bases, and 7 bases lay in between. Germline CDR1 reads MNHNY; CDR2 reads SVGAGI (reference sequence). This CDR3 has 12 residues.

The rearrangement links TRBV29-1 to TRBJ1-5; 7 bases align to TRBD1. The V segment lost 6 bases and the J segment 3 bases; nucleotides outside the gene matches: 5. From germline, CDR1 is SQVTM and CDR2 ANQGSEA. The CDR3 loop spans 13 amino acids. In DNA form, the CDR3 reads TGCAGCGTAGCCGACAGGGTCAATCAGCCCCAGCATTTT. It codes for CSVADRVNQPQHF.

V is TRBV18 and J is TRBJ1-1, with D hard to call. The V end was cut by 2 bases, the J end by 1 base, with 8 bases between. The CDR3 is made up of 14 amino acids. CDR1 is KGHSH and CDR2 is LQKENI in the germline V gene. CDR3 in DNA: TGTGCCAGCTCACCAGGACGGCAGAACACTGAAGCTTTCTTT. Protein product: CASSPGRQNTEAFF.

The J gene is TRBJ2-1, the V gene TRBV19, with 9 nucleotides matching TRBD2. The germline V gene has CDR1 LNHDA and CDR2 SQIVND (reference sequence). Trimming took 1 base from V and 5 from J; bases not matched to a gene: 3. This CDR3 contains 15 residues. The CDR3 here is CASSIVAGAHNEQFF. Here the CDR3 DNA reads TGTGCCAGTAGTATAGTAGCGGGAGCCCACAATGAGCAGTTCTTC.

This clone was seen just once. J is TRBJ1-3 and V is TRBV30; no clear D gene. CDR3 size: 10 residues. Germline V gene sequence: CDR1 GTSNPN, CDR2 SVGIG (reference sequence). V lost 7 bases to trimming and J lost 7 bases, with 8 bases between them. CDR3 in amino acids: CASGRNTIYF. In DNA, the CDR3 is TGTGCCTCGGGTCGTAACACCATATATTTT.

V is TRBV6-5 and J is TRBJ1-1; D gene unclear. Germline V gives CDR1 MNHEY, CDR2 SVGAGI. The CDR3 extends over 14 amino acids. The V gene lost 2 bases and the J gene lost 6 bases, with 13 bases spanning the gap. The CDR3 here is CASSYAHYSPEAFF. For the CDR3, the DNA is TGTGCCAGCAGTTACGCCCATTACTCCCCTGAAGCTTTCTTT.

The chain recombines TRBV3-1 (or the pseudogene TRBV3-2) with TRBJ2-7; 9 bases match TRBD1. This CDR3 has 21 residues. CDR1 LGHDT and CDR2 YNNKEL come from the germline V gene (reference sequence). The ends lost 0 bases at V and 4 bases at J; junction bases unmatched: 22. This chain's CDR3 is CASSQEELIGDPGQGKYEQYF. CDR3 DNA: TGTGCCAGCAGCCAAGAGGAGCTCATAGGGGATCCGGGACAGGGAAAGTACGAGCAGTACTTC.